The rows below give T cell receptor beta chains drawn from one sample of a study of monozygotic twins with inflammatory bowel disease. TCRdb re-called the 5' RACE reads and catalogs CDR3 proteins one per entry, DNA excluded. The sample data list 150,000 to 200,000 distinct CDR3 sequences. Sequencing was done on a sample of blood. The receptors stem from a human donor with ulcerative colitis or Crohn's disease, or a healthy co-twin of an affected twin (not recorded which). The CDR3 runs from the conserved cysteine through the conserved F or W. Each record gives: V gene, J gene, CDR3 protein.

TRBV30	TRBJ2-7	CAWSPLYEYEQYF
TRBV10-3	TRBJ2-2	CATRSGGGTGELFF
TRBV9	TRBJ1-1	CASSQGPTLNTEAFF
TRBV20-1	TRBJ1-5	CSASQGAGQPQHF
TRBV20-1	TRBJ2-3	CSATILAGGSTDTQYF
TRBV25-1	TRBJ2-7	CASSEHSDRAYEQYF
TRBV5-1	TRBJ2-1	CASSSGLNNEQFF
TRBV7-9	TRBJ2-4	CASSHTGGKKNIQYF
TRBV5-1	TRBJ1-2	CASSQGQGGYGYTF
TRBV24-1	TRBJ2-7	CATSDSSGVHEQYF
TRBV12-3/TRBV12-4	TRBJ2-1	CASSGGTSGNEQFF
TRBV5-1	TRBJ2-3	CASSMNRAVSTDTQYF
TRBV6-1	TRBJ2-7	CASSVGWENYEQYF
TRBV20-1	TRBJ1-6	CSAKGRGHGSPLHF
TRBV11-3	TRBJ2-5	CASSYQGSPRETQYF
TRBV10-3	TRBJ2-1	CASKSGLAVGEQFF
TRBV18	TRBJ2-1	CASSPLGGSNEQFF
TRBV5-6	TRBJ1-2	CASSWTGVRGYTF
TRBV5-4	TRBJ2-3	CASSKLAGLTDTQYF
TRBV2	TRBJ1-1	CASSQQTTNTEAFF
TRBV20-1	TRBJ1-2	CSARHGTGVEYTF
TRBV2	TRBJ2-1	CASSLLADSYNEQFF
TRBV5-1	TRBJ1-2	CASSEGTGAGLNYGYTF
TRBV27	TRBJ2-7	CASRTNYPYEQYF
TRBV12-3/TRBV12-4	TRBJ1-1	CASSLAFGLRGRTEAFF
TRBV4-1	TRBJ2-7	CASSQDPEGVTYEQYF
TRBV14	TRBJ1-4	CASSSRITRNEKLFF
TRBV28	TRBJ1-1	CASSLGDMNTEAFF
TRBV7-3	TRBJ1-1	CASSLNAAGWSLGTEAFF
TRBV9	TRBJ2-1	CASSEGAGYMWGEQFF
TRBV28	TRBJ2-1	CASRVGGPGNEQFF
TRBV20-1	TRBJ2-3	CSASGRPGTDTQYF
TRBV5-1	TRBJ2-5	CASSFVTGGDGETQYF
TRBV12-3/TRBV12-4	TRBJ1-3	CASSLRVFGGNTIYF
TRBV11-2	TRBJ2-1	CASSSSEFNEQFF
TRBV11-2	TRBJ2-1	CASSSAGPLNEQFF
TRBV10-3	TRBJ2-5	CAISDPGQQETQYF
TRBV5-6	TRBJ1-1	CASSWGRAEAFF
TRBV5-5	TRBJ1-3	CASSLQGTGNTIYF
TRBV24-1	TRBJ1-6	CATSDGTLGSPLHF
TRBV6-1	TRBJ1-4	CASRPREGTTNEKLFF
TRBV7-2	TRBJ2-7	CASSPRGQGGYEQYF
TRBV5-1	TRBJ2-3	CASSGLAGGRGSDTQYF
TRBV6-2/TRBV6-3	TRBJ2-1	CASSTLGGTLAGTTYNEQFF
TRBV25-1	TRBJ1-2	CASSENQGIYTYGYTF
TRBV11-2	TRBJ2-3	CASSEQRGTDMQYF
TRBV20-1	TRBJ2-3	CSARLAGSSDTQYF
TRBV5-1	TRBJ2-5	CASSIGLAGAQETQYF
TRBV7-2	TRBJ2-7	CASSVQRGRLYEQYF
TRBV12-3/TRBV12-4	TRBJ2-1	CASSLRQPGIPSYNEQFF
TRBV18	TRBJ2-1	CASSPPRTGTGDEQFF
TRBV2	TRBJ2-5	CASRPEAGVGETQYF
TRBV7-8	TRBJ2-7	CASSLISGRLNYEQYF
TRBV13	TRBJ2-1	CASSLGGLAGPGDEQFF
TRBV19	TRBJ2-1	CASSFYGSREQFF
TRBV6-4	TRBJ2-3	CASSEIWDSKPDTQYF